This T cell receptor beta chain was found in a study of T cell repertoires in cytomegalovirus infection. Overall study: TCR beta signatures that were public indicated CMV infection and matching HLA type.

MiXCR, applied by TCRdb to the reads, yields one record per CDR3 protein. Here the sample spans fewer than 350,000 distinct CDR3 sequences, roughly a sixth being singletons. Concerning this clonotype itself: Its target is unknown.

Study conclusions and caveats: Clonotypes of TCR beta that were HLA-C-restricted and CMV-specific dominated the ex vivo response.

Germline V CDR1 and CDR2: SGHNT, YYREEE (reference sequence). Trimming took 1 base from V and 16 from J, leaving 18 bases between them. This CDR3 is built from 14 residues. The specimen was PBMCs. This rearrangement joins TRBV5-4 to TRBJ1-6; weak D call: TRBD1 (5 bases). The sequence derives from a human donor in good health (CMV status not recorded). Some clones in this sample may be carry-over from other donors' samples. The CDR3 region has the DNA TGTGCCAGCAGCTTGAAGGGGACGCGGGGCCTTCTCCACTTT. It specifies CASSLKGTRGLLHF.